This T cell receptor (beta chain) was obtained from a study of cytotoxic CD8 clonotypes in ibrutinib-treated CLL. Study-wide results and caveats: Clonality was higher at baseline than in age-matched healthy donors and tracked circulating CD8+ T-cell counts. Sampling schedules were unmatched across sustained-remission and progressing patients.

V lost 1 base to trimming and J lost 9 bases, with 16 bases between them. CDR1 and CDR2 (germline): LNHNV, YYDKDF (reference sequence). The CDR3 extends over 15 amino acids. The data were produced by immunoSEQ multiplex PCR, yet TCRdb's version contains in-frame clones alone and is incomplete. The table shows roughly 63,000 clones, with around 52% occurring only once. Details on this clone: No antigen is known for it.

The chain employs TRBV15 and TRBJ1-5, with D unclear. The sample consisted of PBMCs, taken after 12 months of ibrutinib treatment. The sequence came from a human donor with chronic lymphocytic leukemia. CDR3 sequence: CATSRVGQQLRPQHF. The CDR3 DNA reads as TGTGCCACCAGCAGAGTCGGGCAGCAACTTCGGCCCCAGCATTTT.